The present TCR beta chain was sequenced within a study of response to subunit inactivated influenza vaccine. TCRdb passed the RT-PCR reads through MiXCR, listing each CDR3 protein once. The sample lists more than 550,000 distinct CDR3 sequences; 10% to 15% were seen once. The CDR3 consists of 16 residues. Trimming pared 2 bases from V and 4 bases from J, leaving 18 bases between. CDR1 MNHEY and CDR2 SVGAGI come from the germline V gene. Points on this clonotype: The antigen remains unidentified.

Broader study findings: The authors proposed limited new T cell recruitment per seasonal influenza vaccination.

V is TRBV6-5 and J is TRBJ2-7; D not resolved. The sequence derives from a man aged 50 to 59 who received an inactivated influenza vaccine. The specimen was PBMCs from blood, collected on the day of vaccination. CDR3 bases: TGTGCCAGCAGTTACCCGCCAATTACTCTGCCTTACGAGCAGTACTTC. This sequence encodes CASSYPPITLPYEQYF.